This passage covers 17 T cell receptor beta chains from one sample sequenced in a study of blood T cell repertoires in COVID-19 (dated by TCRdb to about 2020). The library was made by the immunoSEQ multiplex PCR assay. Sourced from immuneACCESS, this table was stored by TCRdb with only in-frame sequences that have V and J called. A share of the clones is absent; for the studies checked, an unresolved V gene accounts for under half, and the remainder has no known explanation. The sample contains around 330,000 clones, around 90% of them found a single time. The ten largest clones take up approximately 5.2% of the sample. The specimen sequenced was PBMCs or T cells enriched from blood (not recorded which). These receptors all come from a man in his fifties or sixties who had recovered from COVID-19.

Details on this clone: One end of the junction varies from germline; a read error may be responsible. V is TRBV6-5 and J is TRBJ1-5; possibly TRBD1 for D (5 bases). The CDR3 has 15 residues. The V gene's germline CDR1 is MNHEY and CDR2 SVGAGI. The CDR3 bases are TGTGCCAGCAGCTACTCTCAGGGTTCGGGTCAGCCCCAGCATTTT. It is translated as CASSYSQGSGQPQHF.

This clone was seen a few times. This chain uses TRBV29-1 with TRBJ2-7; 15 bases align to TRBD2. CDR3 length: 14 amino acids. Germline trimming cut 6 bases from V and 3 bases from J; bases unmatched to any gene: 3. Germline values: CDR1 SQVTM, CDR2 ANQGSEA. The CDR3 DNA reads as TGCAGCGTCGGACTAGCGGGAGGGCTCTACGAGCAGTACTTC. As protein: CSVGLAGGLYEQYF.

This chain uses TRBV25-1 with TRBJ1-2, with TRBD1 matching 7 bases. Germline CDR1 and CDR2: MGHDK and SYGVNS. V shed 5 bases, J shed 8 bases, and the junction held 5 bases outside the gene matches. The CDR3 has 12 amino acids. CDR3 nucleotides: TGTGCCAGCAGTAATACAGGGGAGGGCTACACCTTC. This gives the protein CASSNTGEGYTF.

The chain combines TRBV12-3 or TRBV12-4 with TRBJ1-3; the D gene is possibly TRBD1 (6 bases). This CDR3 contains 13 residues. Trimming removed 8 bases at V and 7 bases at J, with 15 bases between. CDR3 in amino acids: CASGQLDRNTIYF. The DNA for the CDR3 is TGTGCCAGCGGACAGTTGGATCGGAACACCATATATTTT.

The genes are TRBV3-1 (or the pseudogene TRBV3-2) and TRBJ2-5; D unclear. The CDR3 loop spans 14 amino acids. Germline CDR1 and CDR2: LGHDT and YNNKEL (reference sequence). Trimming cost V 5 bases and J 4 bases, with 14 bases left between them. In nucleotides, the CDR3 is TGTGCCAGCAGCTCCCCGGATAGCAGAGAGACCCAGTACTTC. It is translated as CASSSPDSRETQYF.

The DNA of the CDR3 is TGCAGTGCCCCAGGGAACTATGGCTACACCTTC. It specifies CSAPGNYGYTF. The V gene is TRBV20-1, the J gene TRBJ1-2; D is possibly TRBD1 (5 bases). Germline V CDR1 and CDR2: DFQATT, SNEGSKA (reference sequence). V was pared by 6 bases and J by 2 bases, with 7 bases between. This CDR3 is 11 amino acids long.

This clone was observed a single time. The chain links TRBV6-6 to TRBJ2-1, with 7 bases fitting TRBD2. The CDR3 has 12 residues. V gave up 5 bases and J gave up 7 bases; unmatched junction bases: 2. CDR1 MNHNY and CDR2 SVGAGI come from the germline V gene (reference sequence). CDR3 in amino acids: CASSPGGNEQFF. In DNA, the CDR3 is TGTGCCAGCAGTCCCGGGGGGAATGAGCAGTTCTTC.

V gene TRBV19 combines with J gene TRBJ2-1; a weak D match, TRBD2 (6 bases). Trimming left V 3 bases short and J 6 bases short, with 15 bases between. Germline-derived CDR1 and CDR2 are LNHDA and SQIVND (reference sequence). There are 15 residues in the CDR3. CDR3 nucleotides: TGTGCCAGTAGTATTAAGGAGGGAGTTGGCAATGAGCAGTTCTTC. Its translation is CASSIKEGVGNEQFF.

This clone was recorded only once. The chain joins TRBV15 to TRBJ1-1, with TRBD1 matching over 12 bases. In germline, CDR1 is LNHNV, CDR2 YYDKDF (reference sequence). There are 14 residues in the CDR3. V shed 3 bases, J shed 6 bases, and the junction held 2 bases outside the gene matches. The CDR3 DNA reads TGTGCCACCAGCAGGGGACAGGGGGCTTCTGAAGCTTTCTTT. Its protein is CATSRGQGASEAFF.

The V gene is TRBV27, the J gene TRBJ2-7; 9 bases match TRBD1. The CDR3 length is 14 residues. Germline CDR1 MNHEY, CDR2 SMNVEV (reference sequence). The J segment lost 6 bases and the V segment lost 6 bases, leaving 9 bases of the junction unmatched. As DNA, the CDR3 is TGTGCCAGCAGAAACCGGGACAGGGTGTCCGAGCAGTACTTC. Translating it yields CASRNRDRVSEQYF.

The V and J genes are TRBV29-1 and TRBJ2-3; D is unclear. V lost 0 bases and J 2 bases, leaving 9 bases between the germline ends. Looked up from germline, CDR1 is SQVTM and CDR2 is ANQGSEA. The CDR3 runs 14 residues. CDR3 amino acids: CSVEEYEYTDTQYF. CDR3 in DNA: TGCAGCGTTGAAGAGTATGAGTACACAGATACGCAGTATTTT.

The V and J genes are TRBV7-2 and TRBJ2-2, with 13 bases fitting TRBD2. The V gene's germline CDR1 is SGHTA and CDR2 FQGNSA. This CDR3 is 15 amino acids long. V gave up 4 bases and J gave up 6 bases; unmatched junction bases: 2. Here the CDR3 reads CASSSGLAGAGELFF. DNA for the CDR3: TGTGCCAGCAGCTCCGGACTAGCGGGAGCCGGGGAGCTGTTTTTT.

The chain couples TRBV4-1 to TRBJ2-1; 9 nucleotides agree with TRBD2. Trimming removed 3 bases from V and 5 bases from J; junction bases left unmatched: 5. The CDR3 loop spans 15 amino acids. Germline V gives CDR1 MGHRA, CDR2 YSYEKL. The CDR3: CASSQIAGVHNEQFF. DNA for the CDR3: TGCGCCAGCAGCCAGATAGCGGGAGTCCACAATGAGCAGTTCTTC.

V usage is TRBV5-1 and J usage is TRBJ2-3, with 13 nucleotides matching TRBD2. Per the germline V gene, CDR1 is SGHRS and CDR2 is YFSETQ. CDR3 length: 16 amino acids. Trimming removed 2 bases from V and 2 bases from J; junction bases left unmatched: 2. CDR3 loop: CASSFGLAGVTDTQYF. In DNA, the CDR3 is TGCGCCAGCAGCTTTGGACTAGCGGGGGTCACAGATACGCAGTATTTT. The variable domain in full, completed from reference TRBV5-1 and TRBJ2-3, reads KAGVTQTPRYLIKTRGQQVTLSCSPISGHRSVSWYQQTPGQGLQFLFEYFSETQRNKGNFPGRFSGRQFSNSRSEMNVSTLELGDSALYLCASSFGLAGVTDTQYFGPGTRLTVL.

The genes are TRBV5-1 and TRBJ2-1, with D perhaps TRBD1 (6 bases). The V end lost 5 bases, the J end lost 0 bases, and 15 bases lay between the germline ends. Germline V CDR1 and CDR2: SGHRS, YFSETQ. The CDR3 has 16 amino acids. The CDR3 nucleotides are TGCGCCAGCAGTATGCAGGGGCAATACTCCTACAATGAGCAGTTCTTC. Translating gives CASSMQGQYSYNEQFF. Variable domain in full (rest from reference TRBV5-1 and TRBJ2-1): KAGVTQTPRYLIKTRGQQVTLSCSPISGHRSVSWYQQTPGQGLQFLFEYFSETQRNKGNFPGRFSGRQFSNSRSEMNVSTLELGDSALYLCASSMQGQYSYNEQFFGPGTRLTVL.

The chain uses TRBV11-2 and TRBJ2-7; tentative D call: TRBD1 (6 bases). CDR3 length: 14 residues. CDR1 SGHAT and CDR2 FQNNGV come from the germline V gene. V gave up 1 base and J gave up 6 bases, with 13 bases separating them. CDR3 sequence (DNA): TGTGCCAGCAGCTTAGTCGCAGGGGTGAGCGAGCAGTACTTC. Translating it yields CASSLVAGVSEQYF.

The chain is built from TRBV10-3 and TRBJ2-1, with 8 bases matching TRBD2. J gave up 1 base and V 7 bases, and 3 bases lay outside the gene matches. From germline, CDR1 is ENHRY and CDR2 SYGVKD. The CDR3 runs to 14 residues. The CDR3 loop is CAIKAGVSYNEQFF. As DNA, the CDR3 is TGTGCCATCAAAGCGGGAGTGTCCTACAATGAGCAGTTCTTC.